The 5 T cell receptor beta chains reported below all come from one sample, sequenced in a study of Ad26.COV2.S vaccination and SARS-CoV-2 variants. The method was immunoSEQ multiplex PCR; TCRdb's version includes in-frame clones alone and lacks a portion of them. The table has about 320,000 clones, 90% seen once. The sample's treatment: over 15 received Ad26.COV2.S at low or high dose, single or two shots; about 5 received placebo; per-sample allocation not given. Sampling took place 63 days after the first vaccine or placebo injection. The sequencing here drew on peripheral blood, taken in a trial of Ad26.COV2.S vaccine versus placebo. Every receptor here comes from a person aged 18-65 years who received the Ad26.COV2.S COVID-19 vaccine or a placebo.

V is TRBV27 and J is TRBJ2-7; D may be TRBD1 (6 bases). The length of the CDR3 is 14 residues. Germline V CDR1 and CDR2: MNHEY, SMNVEV (reference sequence). V lost 6 bases and J 3 bases, leaving 15 bases between the germline ends. CDR3 sequence (DNA): TGTGCCAGCAGGGTGACAGGAGGTTACTACGAGCAGTACTTC. This translates into CASRVTGGYYEQYF.

This clone was observed once. The genes are TRBV18 and TRBJ2-1; D gene unclear. Germline lookup yields CDR1 KGHSH and CDR2 LQKENI. This CDR3 is 15 amino acids long. V lost 3 bases and J 2 bases, leaving 11 bases between the germline ends. The DNA for the CDR3 is TGTGCCAGCTCACCCGTTATGGGCGCCTACAATGAGCAGTTCTTC. Translated: CASSPVMGAYNEQFF.

The V gene is TRBV7-9, the J gene TRBJ1-6; tentative D call: TRBD1 (6 bases). The CDR3 covers 14 residues. CDR1 and CDR2 from the germline V gene are SEHNR and FQNEAQ (reference sequence). The V gene lost 1 base and the J gene lost 7 bases, with 8 bases spanning the gap. CDR3 loop: CASSLGTANSPLHF. The CDR3 nucleotides read TGTGCCAGCAGCTTAGGGACAGCAAATTCACCCCTCCACTTT.

This chain links TRBV4-1 with TRBJ2-1; 7 bases are shared with TRBD2. The CDR3 runs to 14 residues. With V trimmed by 0 bases and J by 7 bases, 3 bases remained unmatched. In germline, CDR1 is MGHRA, CDR2 YSYEKL. The CDR3 region is CASSQDSGMNEQFF. In DNA form, the CDR3 reads TGCGCCAGCAGCCAAGACAGCGGGATGAATGAGCAGTTCTTC.

The V gene is TRBV7-2, the J gene TRBJ2-3; no clear D. The V end lost 0 bases, the J end lost 3 bases, and 1 base lay between the germline ends. The CDR3 is 12 residues long. From germline, CDR1 is SGHTA and CDR2 FQGNSA. CDR3 amino acids: CASSLATDTQYF. The CDR3, as DNA: TGTGCCAGCAGCTTAGCGACAGATACGCAGTATTTT.